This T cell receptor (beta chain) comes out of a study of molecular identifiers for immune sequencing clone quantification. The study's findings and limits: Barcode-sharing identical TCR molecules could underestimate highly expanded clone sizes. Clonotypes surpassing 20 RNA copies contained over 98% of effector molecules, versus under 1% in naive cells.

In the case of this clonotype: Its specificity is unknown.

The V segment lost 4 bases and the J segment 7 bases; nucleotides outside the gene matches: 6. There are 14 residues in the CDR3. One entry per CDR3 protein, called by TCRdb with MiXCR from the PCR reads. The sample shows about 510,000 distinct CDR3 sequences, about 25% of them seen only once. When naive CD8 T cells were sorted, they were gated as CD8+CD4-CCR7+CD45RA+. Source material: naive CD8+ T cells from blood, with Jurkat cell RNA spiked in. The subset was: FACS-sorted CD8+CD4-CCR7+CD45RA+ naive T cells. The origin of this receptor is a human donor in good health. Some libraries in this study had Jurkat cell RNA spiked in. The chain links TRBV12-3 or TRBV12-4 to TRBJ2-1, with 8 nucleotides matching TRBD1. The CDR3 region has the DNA TGTGCCAGCAGTTCATCCACAGGGGGAAATGAGCAGTTCTTC. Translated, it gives CASSSSTGGNEQFF.